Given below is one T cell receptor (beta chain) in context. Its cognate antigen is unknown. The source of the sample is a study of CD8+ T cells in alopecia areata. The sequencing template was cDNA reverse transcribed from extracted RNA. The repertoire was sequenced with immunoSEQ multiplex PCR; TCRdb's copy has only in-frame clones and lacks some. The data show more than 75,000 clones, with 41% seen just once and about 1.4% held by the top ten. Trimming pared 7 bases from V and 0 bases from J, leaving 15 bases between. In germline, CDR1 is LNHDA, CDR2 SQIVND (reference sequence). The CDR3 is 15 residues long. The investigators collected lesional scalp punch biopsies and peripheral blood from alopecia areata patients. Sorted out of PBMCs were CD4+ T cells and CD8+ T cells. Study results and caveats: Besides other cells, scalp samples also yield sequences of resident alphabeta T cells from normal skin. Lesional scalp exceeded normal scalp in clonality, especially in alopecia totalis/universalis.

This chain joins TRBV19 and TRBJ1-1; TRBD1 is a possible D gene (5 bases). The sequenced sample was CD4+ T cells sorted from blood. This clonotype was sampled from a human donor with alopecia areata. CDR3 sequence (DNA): TGTGCCAGTACTGGGGGGGTAGTCTTGAACACTGAAGCTTTCTTT. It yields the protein CASTGGVVLNTEAFF.